This T cell receptor (beta chain) was obtained from a study of CD8 T cells in Susac syndrome. Study results and caveats: By the study's own acknowledgment, its TCR sequencing and HLA analysis included relatively few individuals.

This CDR3 spans 13 amino acids. Per germline, CDR1 DFQATT and CDR2 SNEGSKA (reference sequence). Trimming took 6 bases from V and 2 from J; bases not matched to a gene: 5. This clonotype is a singleton in its sample. The antigen remains undetermined. Random hexamers served to reverse transcribe roughly 0.45 to 1 ug RNA. The method of amplification for TCR beta CDR3 was immunoSEQ multiplex PCR, covering 54 Vbeta and 13 Jbeta. In TCRdb, the immunoSEQ multiplex PCR reads were re-called with MiXCR into one record per CDR3 protein. Of about 250,000 distinct CDR3 sequences listed, 85% to 95% are singletons. This chain links TRBV20-1 with TRBJ1-2; 8 bases line up with TRBD1. This sequence originates from a human donor with multiple sclerosis. The specimen sequenced was CD4+ T cells from PBMCs. CDR3 protein: CSARQGFNYGYTF. The CDR3 coding sequence is TGCAGTGCCAGACAGGGGTTCAACTATGGCTACACCTTC.